The 28 T cell receptor beta chains presented below share a single source sample, sequenced in a study of blood T cell repertoires in COVID-19. Sequencing was performed with immunoSEQ multiplex PCR; in TCRdb, only in-frame clones are kept and a portion is missing. The table shows under 250,000 clones, with approximately 80% occurring only once. Sequenced input: peripheral blood. All receptors derive from a woman in her fifties or sixties with active or convalescent COVID-19.

V usage is TRBV7-2 and J usage is TRBJ1-6; D is unresolved. The CDR3 loop spans 16 amino acids. CDR1 is SGHTA and CDR2 is FQGNSA in the germline V gene. The germline V and J ends were trimmed by 4 bases and 3 bases, with 13 bases remaining between them. The chain's CDR3 is CASSSPYRVYNSPLHF. The CDR3 DNA sequence: TGTGCCAGCAGCTCGCCCTACAGAGTCTATAATTCACCCCTCCACTTT.

This chain connects TRBV6-2 or TRBV6-3 to TRBJ2-1; the match to TRBD2 covers 10 bases. The CDR3 length is 16 residues. The trim removed 6 bases at V and 7 bases at J, leaving 12 bases unmatched. Per the germline V gene, CDR1 is MNHEY and CDR2 is SVGEGT. This chain's CDR3 is CASSHGGAGGFNEQFF. The CDR3 nucleotides are TGTGCCAGCAGCCACGGGGGAGCGGGGGGGTTTAATGAGCAGTTCTTC.

This chain uses TRBV7-9 with TRBJ1-1; D remains unclear. Germline V CDR1 and CDR2: SEHNR, FQNEAQ (reference sequence). V lost 3 bases and J 1 base, leaving 6 bases between the germline ends. The CDR3 is 13 residues long. CDR3 sequence (DNA): TGTGCCAGCAGCTTTTCACAGAACACTGAAGCTTTCTTT. It yields the protein CASSFSQNTEAFF.

The rearrangement links TRBV5-4 to TRBJ1-2; 9 nucleotides line up with TRBD1. The junction had 7 bases not matched to a gene; V was cut back by 0 bases and J by 7 bases. The CDR3 spans 15 residues. The germline gives CDR1 SGHNT, CDR2 YYREEE (reference sequence). CDR3 DNA: TGTGCCAGCAGCTTGGGGGGACAGGGAAGTCCTGGCTACACCTTC. Amino acids: CASSLGGQGSPGYTF.

The V gene is TRBV11-3, the J gene TRBJ1-2, with no clear D. Trimming took 4 bases from V and 0 from J, leaving 12 bases between them. This CDR3 has 15 amino acids. Per the germline V gene, CDR1 is SGHNT and CDR2 is YENEEA. CDR3 nucleotides: TGTGCCAGCAGCTCGGATAGCCGGTCTAACTATGGCTACACCTTC. The encoded protein is CASSSDSRSNYGYTF.

This chain joins TRBV6-1 and TRBJ1-6; D perhaps matches TRBD1 (5 bases). Trimming cost V 1 base and J 10 bases, with 8 bases left between them. Germline V gene lookup returns CDR1 MNHNS and CDR2 SASEGT. The CDR3 contains 13 residues. CDR3 amino acids: CASSEVGGSPLHF. The CDR3 nucleotides read TGTGCCAGCAGTGAAGTCGGGGGGTCACCCCTCCACTTT.

The rearrangement links TRBV11-3 to TRBJ2-5, with 12 nucleotides matching TRBD2. This CDR3 is 16 amino acids long. The V gene's germline CDR1 is SGHNT and CDR2 YENEEA. V gave up 1 base and J gave up 1 base; unmatched junction bases: 1. The CDR3 spells CASSLGLAGVQETQYF. The CDR3 bases are TGTGCCAGCAGCTTAGGACTAGCGGGAGTCCAAGAGACCCAGTACTTC.

V is TRBV19 and J is TRBJ2-2; D is perhaps TRBD2 (6 bases). The V gene's germline CDR1 is LNHDA and CDR2 SQIVND (reference sequence). The CDR3 runs to 16 residues. The V end was cut by 6 bases, the J end by 4 bases, with 18 bases between. The CDR3, as DNA: TGTGCCAGTAGGGGCGGGGTACAAACTTCCACCGGGGAGCTGTTTTTT. This gives the protein CASRGGVQTSTGELFF. The whole variable domain, filled in from reference TRBV19 and TRBJ2-2, reads DGGITQSPKYLFRKEGQNVTLSCEQNLNHDAMYWYRQDPGQGLRLIYYSQIVNDFQKGDIAEGYSVSREKKESFPLTVTSAQKNPTAFYLCASRGGVQTSTGELFFGEGSRLTVL.

The gene calls are TRBV19 and TRBJ2-7; D remains unclear. Germline assignment: CDR1 LNHDA and CDR2 SQIVND (reference sequence). The ends were cut back, 6 bases at V and 3 bases at J, with 12 bases in the middle. The CDR3 consists of 13 residues. CDR3 sequence (DNA): TGTGCCAGTAGGGCAACTGAGCGCTACGAGCAGTACTTC. Translation: CASRATERYEQYF.

This clone was seen a few times. The chain employs TRBV7-9 and TRBJ1-5; D remains ambiguous. This CDR3 spans 13 amino acids. Trimming cost V 5 bases and J 4 bases, with 9 bases left between them. Germline CDR1 reads SEHNR; CDR2 reads FQNEAQ (reference sequence). The DNA of the CDR3 is TGTGCCAGCAGCGACGCGGGGAATCAGCCCCAGCATTTT. Translating gives CASSDAGNQPQHF.

This chain uses TRBV10-3 with TRBJ2-7, with 10 bases aligning to TRBD2. Germline trimming cut 6 bases from V and 5 bases from J; bases unmatched to any gene: 7. Germline values: CDR1 ENHRY, CDR2 SYGVKD. CDR3 length: 14 amino acids. The CDR3 here is CAISMTSGWDEQYF. DNA for the CDR3: TGTGCCATCAGCATGACTAGCGGGTGGGACGAGCAGTACTTC.

The rearrangement links TRBV19 to TRBJ1-4; weak D call: TRBD1 (6 bases). The CDR3 is 15 residues long. From germline, CDR1 is LNHDA and CDR2 SQIVND (reference sequence). The V end was cut by 6 bases, the J end by 0 bases, with 11 bases between. The DNA for the CDR3 is TGTGCCAGTAGAGGGGGGGCAGCAACTAATGAAAAACTGTTTTTT. The encoded protein is CASRGGAATNEKLFF.

V usage is TRBV5-6 and J usage is TRBJ2-1; 12 bases map to TRBD2. The V and J ends lost 2 bases and 7 bases, in that order; junction bases with no gene match: 4. CDR1 and CDR2 (germline): SGHDT, YYEEEE. The length of the CDR3 is 15 residues. The CDR3, as DNA: TGTGCCAGCAGCTTACTAGCGGGGGGCAGGAATGAGCAGTTCTTC. Translation: CASSLLAGGRNEQFF.

This sequence joins TRBV5-4 and TRBJ2-7, with 10 bases matching TRBD2. The junction had 5 bases not matched to a gene; V was cut back by 0 bases and J by 5 bases. The CDR3 is made up of 15 amino acids. Germline V lookup: CDR1 SGHNT, CDR2 YYREEE (reference sequence). CDR3 sequence reads: CASSLDLAGVNEQYF. DNA for the CDR3: TGTGCCAGCAGCTTGGACCTAGCGGGAGTCAACGAGCAGTACTTC.

V and J are TRBV9 and TRBJ1-1, with D perhaps matching TRBD1 (6 bases). Germline lookup yields CDR1 SGDLS and CDR2 YYNGEE. V was shortened by 4 bases and J by 5 bases, with 9 bases between the two germline ends. CDR3 length equals 12 residues. CDR3 in DNA: TGTGCCAGCAGCTCTAGGGGGACTGAAGCTTTCTTT. The encoded protein is CASSSRGTEAFF.

The chain carries TRBV12-5 and TRBJ2-1; D possibly corresponds to TRBD1 (5 bases). V was clipped by 5 bases and J by 5 bases, with 13 bases between them. Germline V gene data show CDR1 as LGHNT and CDR2 as FRNRAP. The CDR3 covers 14 residues. The CDR3 here is CASGQWLRDNEQFF. CDR3 nucleotides: TGTGCTAGTGGTCAGTGGCTCAGGGACAATGAGCAGTTCTTC.

The CDR3 DNA sequence: TGTGCCAGCAGCCAAGAGGGAGGCACCTACGAGCAGTACTTC. It encodes CASSQEGGTYEQYF. The gene calls are TRBV3-1 (or the pseudogene TRBV3-2) and TRBJ2-7; tentative D call: TRBD2 (6 bases). With 0 bases removed from V and 2 bases from J, the gap between germline ends came to 8 bases. Germline lookup yields CDR1 LGHDT and CDR2 YNNKEL (reference sequence). The CDR3 extends over 14 amino acids.

The gene calls are TRBV9 and TRBJ2-7, with 8 bases aligning to TRBD2. Trimming removed 0 bases from V and 5 bases from J; junction bases left unmatched: 13. CDR3 length: 17 residues. From germline, CDR1 is SGDLS and CDR2 YYNGEE. This CDR3 reads CASSVDWYSGILHEQYF. The CDR3 nucleotides read TGTGCCAGCAGCGTAGATTGGTATAGCGGGATTCTCCACGAGCAGTACTTC.

This clone was found once. The J gene is TRBJ2-3, the V gene TRBV4-1; TRBD2 is a possible D gene (6 bases). From germline, CDR1 is MGHRA and CDR2 YSYEKL. The CDR3 spans 18 residues. The V end was cut by 1 base, the J end by 3 bases, with 20 bases between. CDR3 region: CASSQAPGSSRKTDTQYF. DNA of the CDR3: TGCGCCAGCAGCCAAGCTCCCGGGAGCAGCCGGAAGACAGATACGCAGTATTTT.

This clone was observed a handful of times. V gene TRBV5-6 combines with J gene TRBJ1-1, with unresolved D. Germline V gene data show CDR1 as SGHDT and CDR2 as YYEEEE. CDR3 length: 16 residues. The V and J ends lost 0 bases and 4 bases respectively, with 16 bases between them. The CDR3 DNA sequence: TGTGCCAGCAGCTTGGCCGGTCATCCCGGGGTCACTGAAGCTTTCTTT. Protein: CASSLAGHPGVTEAFF.

The chain employs TRBV27 and TRBJ2-1; 11 bases match TRBD2. Germline values: CDR1 MNHEY, CDR2 SMNVEV (reference sequence). The CDR3 has 20 residues. The V gene end was trimmed by 2 bases and the J gene end by 2 bases; junction bases not matched to a gene: 14. The CDR3 bases are TGTGCCAGCAGTTTAGGGAAGGCTAGCGGGGGGTTGTTGGCCTACAATGAGCAGTTCTTC. It yields the protein CASSLGKASGGLLAYNEQFF.

The chain has TRBV19 and TRBJ1-1; TRBD1 is a possible D gene (5 bases). The V and J ends lost 4 bases and 2 bases respectively, with 11 bases between them. CDR1 is LNHDA and CDR2 is SQIVND in the germline V gene (reference sequence). The CDR3 sequence is 14 residues long. The CDR3: CASSKWQGNTEAFF. The CDR3 DNA reads TGTGCCAGTAGTAAGTGGCAGGGCAACACTGAAGCTTTCTTT.

V gene TRBV4-1 combines with J gene TRBJ1-3, with D perhaps TRBD1 (5 bases). The germline V and J ends were trimmed by 3 bases and 6 bases, with 12 bases remaining between them. Germline CDR1 and CDR2: MGHRA and YSYEKL. This CDR3 has 14 residues. Here the CDR3 DNA reads TGCGCCAGCAGCCATCCAGGGTTATCAAACACCATATATTTT. Translated, it gives CASSHPGLSNTIYF.

This clone was seen a handful of times. The chain links TRBV4-2 to TRBJ2-1, with TRBD2 matching over 16 bases. Germline V CDR1 and CDR2: LGHNA, YNFKEQ. The CDR3 covers 20 residues. The V segment lost 6 bases and the J segment 6 bases; nucleotides outside the gene matches: 17. The CDR3 DNA is TGTGCCAGCAGGGCTACGGGACTAGCGGGAGGGCTCGCTCTTGTCAATGAGCAGTTCTTC. Its translation: CASRATGLAGGLALVNEQFF.

The chain links TRBV5-1 to TRBJ2-3, with TRBD1 matching 8 bases. The CDR3 extends over 16 amino acids. The V segment lost 0 bases and the J segment 3 bases; nucleotides outside the gene matches: 6. Per the germline V gene, CDR1 is SGHRS and CDR2 is YFSETQ. As DNA, the CDR3 is TGCGCCAGCAGCTTGGCCGGACAGGGATATACAGATACGCAGTATTTT. This encodes CASSLAGQGYTDTQYF. Full variable domain (rest looked up from reference TRBV5-1 and TRBJ2-3): KAGVTQTPRYLIKTRGQQVTLSCSPISGHRSVSWYQQTPGQGLQFLFEYFSETQRNKGNFPGRFSGRQFSNSRSEMNVSTLELGDSALYLCASSLAGQGYTDTQYFGPGTRLTVL.

The rearrangement uses TRBV7-8 and TRBJ2-5; 12 positions match TRBD2. There are 17 residues in the CDR3. CDR1 and CDR2 (germline): SGHVS, FQNEAQ. Trimming cost V 8 bases and J 6 bases; bases outside gene matches: 16. The CDR3 region is CASQVQLLAGGRKTQYF. The CDR3 coding sequence is TGTGCCAGCCAAGTTCAACTACTAGCGGGGGGCAGGAAGACCCAGTACTTC.

The chain recombines TRBV7-9 with TRBJ1-6; D gene ambiguous. Germline CDR1 SEHNR, CDR2 FQNEAQ (reference sequence). V was shortened by 1 base and J by 8 bases, with 6 bases between the two germline ends. This CDR3 region has 13 residues. CDR3 DNA: TGTGCCAGCAGCTTAGACGGTGATTCACCCCTCCACTTT. Translated: CASSLDGDSPLHF.

This chain links TRBV7-2 with TRBJ2-1; no reliable D call. There are 16 residues in the CDR3. The V and J ends lost 7 bases and 4 bases respectively, with 20 bases between them. Per the germline V gene, CDR1 is SGHTA and CDR2 is FQGNSA. Written as DNA, the CDR3 is TGTGCCAGCATCTCGGGTGGCGGTGGCAGTTACAATGAGCAGTTCTTC. It translates to CASISGGGGSYNEQFF.